This T cell receptor (beta chain) came from a study of early T cells in non-severe SARS-CoV-2 infection. Study-level background: Sequencing used unsorted whole-blood bulk RNA, so chains lack pairing. Study-level points and caveats: Anti-spike CD8 responses were favored in VDJdb matching, and private and CD4 specificities were missed.

This clonotype was seen more than once but under ten times. The antigen remains undetermined. The TCR library protocol was used to attach unique molecular identifiers. These identifiers were attached to individual cDNA molecules. In TCRdb, the 5' RACE reads were re-called with MiXCR into one record per CDR3 protein. The sample holds about 60,000 distinct CDR3 sequences, more than 8.5% seen once. This TCR came from an adult who was a healthcare worker with PCR-confirmed SARS-CoV-2 infection or an uninfected control (not recorded which). The specimen was whole blood.

CDR3 loop: CASSRITGTSGRALGSGEQYF. The DNA for the CDR3 is TGTGCCAGCAGCCGAATTACCGGGACTAGCGGGAGGGCCCTCGGTTCCGGCGAGCAGTACTTC. The gene calls are TRBV11-2 and TRBJ2-7, with 16 bases lining up with TRBD2. Per germline, CDR1 SGHAT and CDR2 FQNNGV. This CDR3 spans 21 amino acids. V trimming: 5 bases; J trimming: 6 bases; junction bases outside the gene matches: 22.